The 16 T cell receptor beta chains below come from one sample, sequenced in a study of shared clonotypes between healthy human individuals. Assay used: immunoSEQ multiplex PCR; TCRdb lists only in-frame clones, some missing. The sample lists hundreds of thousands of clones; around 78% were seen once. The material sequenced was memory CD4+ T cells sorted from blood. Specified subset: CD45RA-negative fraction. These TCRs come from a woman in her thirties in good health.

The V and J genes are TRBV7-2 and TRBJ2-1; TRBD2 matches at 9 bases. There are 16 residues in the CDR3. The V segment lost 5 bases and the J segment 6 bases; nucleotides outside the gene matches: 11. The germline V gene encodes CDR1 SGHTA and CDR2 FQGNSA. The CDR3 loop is CASSPQPGLASNEQFF. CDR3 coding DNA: TGTGCCAGCAGCCCCCAACCGGGACTAGCTAGCAATGAGCAGTTCTTC.

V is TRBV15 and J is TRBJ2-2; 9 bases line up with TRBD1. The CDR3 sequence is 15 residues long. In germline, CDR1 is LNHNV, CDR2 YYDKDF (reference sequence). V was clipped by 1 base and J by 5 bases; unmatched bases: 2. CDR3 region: CATSRGQGDTGELFF. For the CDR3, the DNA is TGTGCCACCAGCAGAGGACAGGGGGATACCGGGGAGCTGTTTTTT.

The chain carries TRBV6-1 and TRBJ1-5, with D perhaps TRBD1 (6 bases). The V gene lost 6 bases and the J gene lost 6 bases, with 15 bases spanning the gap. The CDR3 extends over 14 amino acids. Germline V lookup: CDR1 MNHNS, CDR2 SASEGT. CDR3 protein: CASSGTGAGQPQHF. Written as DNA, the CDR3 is TGTGCCAGCAGCGGGACGGGGGCAGGTCAGCCCCAGCATTTT.

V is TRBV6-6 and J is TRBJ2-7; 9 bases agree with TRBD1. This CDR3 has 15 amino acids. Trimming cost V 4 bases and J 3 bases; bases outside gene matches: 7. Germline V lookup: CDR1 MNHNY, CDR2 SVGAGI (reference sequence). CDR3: CASSFLRDRVYEQYF. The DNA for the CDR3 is TGTGCCAGCAGTTTTCTCCGGGACAGGGTCTACGAGCAGTACTTC.

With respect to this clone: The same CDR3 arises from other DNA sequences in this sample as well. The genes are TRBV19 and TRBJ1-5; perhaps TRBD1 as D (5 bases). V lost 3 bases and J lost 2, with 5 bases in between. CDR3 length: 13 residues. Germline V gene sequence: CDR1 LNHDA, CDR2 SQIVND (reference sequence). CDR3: CASSIRGNQPQHF. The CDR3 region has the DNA TGTGCCAGTAGTATCAGGGGCAATCAGCCCCAGCATTTT.

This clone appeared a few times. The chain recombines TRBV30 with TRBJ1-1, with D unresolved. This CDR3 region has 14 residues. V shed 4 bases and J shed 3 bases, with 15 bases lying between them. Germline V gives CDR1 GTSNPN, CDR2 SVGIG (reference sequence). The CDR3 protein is CAWNPPREHTEAFF. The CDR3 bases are TGTGCCTGGAACCCCCCGCGGGAGCACACTGAAGCTTTCTTT. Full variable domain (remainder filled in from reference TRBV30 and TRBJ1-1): SQTIHQWPATLVQPVGSPLSLECTVEGTSNPNLYWYRQAAGRGLQLLFYSVGIGQISSEVPQNLSASRPQDRQFILSSKKLLLSDSGFYLCAWNPPREHTEAFFGQGTRLTVV.

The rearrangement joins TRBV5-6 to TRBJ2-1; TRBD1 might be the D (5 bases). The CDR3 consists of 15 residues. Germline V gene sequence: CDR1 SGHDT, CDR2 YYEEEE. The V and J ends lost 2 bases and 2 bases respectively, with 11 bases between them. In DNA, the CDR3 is TGTGCCAGCAGCTTAGGGGCTTGGGCCTACAATGAGCAGTTCTTC. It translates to CASSLGAWAYNEQFF.

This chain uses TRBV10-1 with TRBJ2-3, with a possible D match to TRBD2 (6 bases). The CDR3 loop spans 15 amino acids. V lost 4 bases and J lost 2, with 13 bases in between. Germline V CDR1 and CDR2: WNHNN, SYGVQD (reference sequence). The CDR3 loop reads CASSGRRDYTDTQYF. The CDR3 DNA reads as TGCGCCAGCAGTGGGAGGCGGGATTACACAGATACGCAGTATTTT.

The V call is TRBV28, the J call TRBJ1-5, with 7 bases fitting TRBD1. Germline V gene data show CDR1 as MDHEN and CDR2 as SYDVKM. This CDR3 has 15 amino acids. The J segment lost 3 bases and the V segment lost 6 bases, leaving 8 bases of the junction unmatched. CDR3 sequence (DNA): TGTGCCAGCAGATCGGACAGGATTACCAATCAGCCCCAGCATTTT. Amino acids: CASRSDRITNQPQHF.

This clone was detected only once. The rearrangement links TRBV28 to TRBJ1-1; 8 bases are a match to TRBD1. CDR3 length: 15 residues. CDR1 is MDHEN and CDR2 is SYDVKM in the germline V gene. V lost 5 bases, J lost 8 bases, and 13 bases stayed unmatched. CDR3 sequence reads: CASSPDRGRTTEAFF. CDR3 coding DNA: TGTGCCAGCAGTCCAGACAGGGGAAGAACTACCGAAGCTTTCTTT.

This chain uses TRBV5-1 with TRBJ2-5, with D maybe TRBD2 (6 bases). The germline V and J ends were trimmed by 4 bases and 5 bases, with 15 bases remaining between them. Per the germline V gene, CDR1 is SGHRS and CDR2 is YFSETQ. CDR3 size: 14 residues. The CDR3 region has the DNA TGCGCCAGCAGCGGGAGGACGCGTGGGGAGACCCAGTACTTC. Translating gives CASSGRTRGETQYF.

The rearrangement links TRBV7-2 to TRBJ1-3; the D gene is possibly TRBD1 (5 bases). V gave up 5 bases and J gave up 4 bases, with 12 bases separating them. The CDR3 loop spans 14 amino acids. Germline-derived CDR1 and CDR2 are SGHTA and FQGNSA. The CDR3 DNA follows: TGTGCCAGCAGCCAGACAGCTATCGGAAACACCATATATTTT. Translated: CASSQTAIGNTIYF.

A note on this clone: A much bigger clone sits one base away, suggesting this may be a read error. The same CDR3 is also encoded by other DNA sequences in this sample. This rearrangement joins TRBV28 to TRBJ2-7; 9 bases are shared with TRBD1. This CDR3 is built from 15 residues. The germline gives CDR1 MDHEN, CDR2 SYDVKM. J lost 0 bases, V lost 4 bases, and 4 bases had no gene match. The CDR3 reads CASSSGQGSSYEQYF. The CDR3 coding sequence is TGTGCCAGCAGTTCCGGACAGGGGAGCTCCTACGAGCAGTACTTC.

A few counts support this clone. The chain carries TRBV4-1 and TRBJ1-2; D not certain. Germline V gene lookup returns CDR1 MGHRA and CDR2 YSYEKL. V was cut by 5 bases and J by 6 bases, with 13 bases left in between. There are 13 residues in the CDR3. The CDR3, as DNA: TGCGCCAGCAGCAGGGTCAGACGCGATGGCTACACCTTC. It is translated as CASSRVRRDGYTF.

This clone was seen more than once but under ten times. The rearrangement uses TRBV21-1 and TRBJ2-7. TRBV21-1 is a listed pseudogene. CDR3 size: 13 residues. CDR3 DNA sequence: TGTGCCAGCAGGCCCGGACCCCCGAGCGAGCAGTACTTC. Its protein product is CASRPGPPSEQYF.

CDR3 sequence reads: CASRTDRVVPDTQYF. In DNA form, the CDR3 reads TGTGCCAGCAGGACCGACAGGGTTGTTCCAGATACGCAGTATTTT. This chain connects TRBV6-1 to TRBJ2-3; the match to TRBD1 covers 7 bases. V gave up 6 bases and J gave up 4 bases; unmatched junction bases: 10. The CDR3 length is 15 residues. The germline gives CDR1 MNHNS, CDR2 SASEGT.